Below, 27 T cell receptor beta chains from the same sample are listed, as sequenced in a study of T cell changes during pregnancy in multiple sclerosis. The repertoire was sequenced with immunoSEQ multiplex PCR; TCRdb's copy has only in-frame clones and lacks some. The data contain approximately 53,000 clones, around nine tenths of them singletons. Specimen: CD4+ T cells from peripheral blood mononuclear cells, collected after pregnancy. Source of these receptors: a female donor in good health, enrolled as a control in a pregnancy study.

The genes are TRBV5-6 and TRBJ1-1; D uncertain. CDR1 is SGHDT and CDR2 is YYEEEE in the germline V gene. The CDR3 runs to 17 residues. V lost 0 bases and J 3 bases, leaving 18 bases between the germline ends. In DNA form, the CDR3 reads TGTGCCAGCAGCTTGGGGGAGCTCCGTCTTTCTGACACTGAAGCTTTCTTT. This translates into CASSLGELRLSDTEAFF.

This chain joins TRBV7-9 and TRBJ2-1, with 10 bases identical to TRBD2. CDR3 length equals 16 residues. CDR1 is SEHNR and CDR2 is FQNEAQ in the germline V gene (reference sequence). V was clipped by 6 bases and J by 3 bases; unmatched bases: 8. The CDR3 nucleotides read TGTGCCAGCAGGCAACCGGGACTAGCGAACTACAATGAGCAGTTCTTC. Protein: CASRQPGLANYNEQFF.

The V call is TRBV19, the J call TRBJ2-6; 7 bases match TRBD1. Germline lookup yields CDR1 LNHDA and CDR2 SQIVND (reference sequence). The length of the CDR3 is 16 residues. V lost 4 bases and J lost 3; bases outside the gene matches: 6. CDR3 region: CASSTRQGSGANVLTF. Written as DNA, the CDR3 is TGTGCCAGTAGTACCAGACAGGGAAGTGGGGCCAACGTCCTGACTTTC. The full variable domain, with the rest looked up from reference TRBV19 and TRBJ2-6, is DGGITQSPKYLFRKEGQNVTLSCEQNLNHDAMYWYRQDPGQGLRLIYYSQIVNDFQKGDIAEGYSVSREKKESFPLTVTSAQKNPTAFYLCASSTRQGSGANVLTFGAGSRLTVL.

V and J are TRBV5-6 and TRBJ1-1; D is ambiguous. Trimming pared 3 bases from V and 1 base from J, leaving 10 bases between. This CDR3 contains 14 residues. Germline V gives CDR1 SGHDT, CDR2 YYEEEE. The CDR3 spells CASSYIFGNTEAFF. The CDR3 bases are TGTGCCAGCAGCTATATTTTCGGGAACACTGAAGCTTTCTTT.

The V gene is TRBV7-3, the J gene TRBJ2-3; D might be TRBD2 (7 bases). The V end lost 2 bases, the J end lost 3 bases, and 12 bases lay between the germline ends. This CDR3 comprises 15 residues. Germline CDR1 reads SGHTA; CDR2 reads FQGTGA. The CDR3 coding sequence is TGTGCCAGCAGCTTAGGGGGGGGGCCAACAGATACGCAGTATTTT. Amino acid sequence: CASSLGGGPTDTQYF.

The J gene is TRBJ2-1, the V gene TRBV2, with D perhaps matching TRBD2 (5 bases). Trimming stripped 6 bases from V and 4 bases from J, with 10 bases between. The CDR3 runs to 13 residues. In germline, CDR1 is SNHLY, CDR2 FYNNEI. The CDR3 sequence is CASRVTTYNEQFF. The DNA of the CDR3 is TGTGCCAGCAGAGTGACTACTTACAATGAGCAGTTCTTC.

This sequence joins TRBV9 and TRBJ2-7; D is perhaps TRBD2 (5 bases). This CDR3 contains 13 residues. Trimming shortened V by 3 bases and J by 6 bases, and 13 bases separated the two germline ends. The germline V gene has CDR1 SGDLS and CDR2 YYNGEE. DNA of the CDR3: TGTGCCAGCAGCGCCCAAATTGAGGGCGAGCAGTACTTC. Translated, it gives CASSAQIEGEQYF.

CDR3 DNA: TGTGCCAGCAGCTTATTGGGGAGGACTTGGGGTCGCGGAAACACCATATATTTT. Translated, it gives CASSLLGRTWGRGNTIYF. The chain uses TRBV7-8 and TRBJ1-3, with D unresolved. CDR3 length equals 18 residues. Germline CDR1 is SGHVS and CDR2 is FQNEAQ. Trimming pared 2 bases from V and 4 bases from J, leaving 21 bases between.

This clone was seen a single time. This sequence joins TRBV5-1 and TRBJ2-7, with 7 bases identical to TRBD1. There are 19 residues in the CDR3. J lost 0 bases, V lost 4 bases, and 19 bases had no gene match. Germline V gene lookup returns CDR1 SGHRS and CDR2 YFSETQ. The CDR3 is CASSPKPTHRGPRSYEQYF. For the CDR3, the DNA is TGCGCCAGCAGCCCAAAACCGACGCACAGGGGCCCTCGCTCCTACGAGCAGTACTTC.

In nucleotides, the CDR3 is TGTGCCAGCAGTTTACGGGGATTGGCCACAGGGTTCAGTCCCGAGCAGTACTTC. Its protein product is CASSLRGLATGFSPEQYF. The genes are TRBV27 and TRBJ2-7; D is perhaps TRBD1 (6 bases). Germline CDR1 MNHEY, CDR2 SMNVEV (reference sequence). The CDR3 is 18 residues long. V was clipped by 2 bases and J by 6 bases, with 26 bases between them.

This chain joins TRBV2 and TRBJ1-4; D remains unclear. V lost 3 bases and J lost 8, with 7 bases in between. The V gene's germline CDR1 is SNHLY and CDR2 FYNNEI. The CDR3 runs 12 residues. The CDR3: CASSERAEKLFF. The CDR3 DNA is TGTGCCAGCAGTGAGCGTGCGGAAAAACTGTTTTTT.

V gene TRBV7-2 combines with J gene TRBJ1-2; 7 bases align to TRBD1. V dropped 1 base and J dropped 4; count of bases not matched to a gene: 3. The CDR3 runs 14 residues. Per germline, CDR1 SGHTA and CDR2 FQGNSA. CDR3 DNA: TGTGCCAGCAGCTTAGGACAGGGCGGCTATGGCTACACCTTC. Amino acids: CASSLGQGGYGYTF.

The J gene is TRBJ1-2, the V gene TRBV5-5; D is unclear. Per germline, CDR1 SGHKS and CDR2 YYEKEE (reference sequence). CDR3 length equals 16 residues. V lost 1 base to trimming and J lost 7 bases, with 20 bases between them. The CDR3 bases are TGTGCCAGCAGCTTGAGGGCGTCGGGGTTATTGGGTGGCTACACCTTC. This encodes CASSLRASGLLGGYTF.

The chain recombines TRBV6-1 with TRBJ2-7; no reliable D call. Trimming cost V 2 bases and J 3 bases, with 5 bases left between them. Looked up from germline, CDR1 is MNHNS and CDR2 is SASEGT. CDR3 length equals 12 residues. CDR3 loop: CASSEPNYEQYF. The DNA of the CDR3 is TGTGCCAGCAGTGAACCTAACTACGAGCAGTACTTC.

This rearrangement joins TRBV27 to TRBJ1-2; 9 bases map to TRBD1. Germline loops: CDR1 MNHEY, CDR2 SMNVEV (reference sequence). This CDR3 is 17 amino acids long. V lost 5 bases, J lost 8 bases, and 18 bases stayed unmatched. The CDR3 region is CASSPHRRGTGSGGYTF. In DNA, the CDR3 is TGTGCCAGCAGTCCCCATCGGAGGGGGACAGGGTCCGGCGGCTACACCTTC.

This clone has just a few counts. The J gene is TRBJ2-7, the V gene TRBV10-3, with 11 bases fitting TRBD2. V lost 0 bases to trimming and J lost 6 bases; unmatched junction nucleotides: 4. The CDR3 is 15 amino acids. Germline CDR1 and CDR2: ENHRY and SYGVKD. CDR3 in amino acids: CAISESRLAGTEQYF. CDR3 sequence (DNA): TGTGCCATCAGTGAGTCGCGACTAGCGGGGACCGAGCAGTACTTC.

The chain combines TRBV5-1 with TRBJ2-2, with D perhaps matching TRBD2 (5 bases). V shed 0 bases and J shed 7 bases, with 13 bases lying between them. The germline V gene has CDR1 SGHRS and CDR2 YFSETQ. This CDR3 spans 15 amino acids. The chain's CDR3 is CASSLDPRGGGELFF. The CDR3 DNA sequence: TGCGCCAGCAGCTTGGACCCCAGAGGAGGCGGGGAGCTGTTTTTT.

This chain uses TRBV4-1 with TRBJ2-3, with 15 nucleotides matching TRBD2. Germline CDR1 is MGHRA and CDR2 is YSYEKL. V shed 2 bases, J shed 4 bases, and the junction held 10 bases outside the gene matches. The CDR3 is 19 amino acids. The CDR3 region has the DNA TGCGCCAGCAGCCAACTGGGACTAGCGGGAGGACCTAACCCAGATACGCAGTATTTT. Translating it yields CASSQLGLAGGPNPDTQYF.

This chain connects TRBV6-1 to TRBJ2-7; 10 bases align to TRBD2. V was clipped by 6 bases and J by 0 bases; unmatched bases: 2. This CDR3 has 14 amino acids. Germline lookup yields CDR1 MNHNS and CDR2 SASEGT. This chain's CDR3 is CASRASGSSYEQYF. The CDR3 nucleotides are TGTGCCAGCAGGGCTAGCGGGAGCTCCTACGAGCAGTACTTC.

V and J are TRBV6-5 and TRBJ1-1, with D tentatively TRBD1 (5 bases). CDR3 size: 12 residues. Germline V lookup: CDR1 MNHEY, CDR2 SVGAGI. V was shortened by 6 bases and J by 6 bases, with 11 bases between the two germline ends. The CDR3 loop reads CASSNRYSEAFF. The CDR3 nucleotides read TGTGCCAGCAGCAACAGGTACTCTGAAGCTTTCTTT.

On this clone itself: Its ends do not fully match the called genes, so a read error is possible. The V and J genes are TRBV6-6 and TRBJ1-1; no firm D call. The CDR3 has 13 residues. Germline V gene data show CDR1 as MNHNY and CDR2 as SVGAGI (reference sequence). The CDR3: CASSYRVNTEAFF. As DNA, the CDR3 is TGTGCCAGCAGTTACCGGGTGAATACTGAAGCTTTCTTT.

This clone has a handful of counts. The chain is built from TRBV14 and TRBJ2-5; 7 nucleotides agree with TRBD1. The length of the CDR3 is 13 residues. The trim removed 1 base at V and 7 bases at J, leaving 3 bases unmatched. Germline V gives CDR1 SGHDN, CDR2 FVKESK. CDR3 residues: CASSQGQGGTQYF. For the CDR3, the DNA is TGTGCCAGCAGCCAAGGACAGGGCGGGACCCAGTACTTC.

This sequence joins TRBV18 and TRBJ1-6; tentatively, D is TRBD1 (5 bases). The V gene lost 2 bases and the J gene lost 4 bases, with 9 bases spanning the gap. The CDR3 covers 15 residues. Germline V lookup: CDR1 KGHSH, CDR2 LQKENI. The CDR3 protein is CASSPIAGYNSPLHF. The DNA of the CDR3 is TGTGCCAGCTCACCAATCGCAGGGTATAATTCACCCCTCCACTTT.

A note on this clone: The junction differs from germline at one of its ends, possibly a read error. The rearrangement uses TRBV19 and TRBJ2-3, with no clear D. Germline V gene lookup returns CDR1 LNHDA and CDR2 SQIVND (reference sequence). This CDR3 comprises 13 residues. The CDR3 bases are TGTGCCAGTAGTCTAGACGTGAGGGATACGCAGTATTTT. Its protein product is CASSLDVRDTQYF.

The rearrangement joins TRBV7-6 to TRBJ2-1, with 12 bases aligning to TRBD2. Germline CDR1 SGHVS, CDR2 FNYEAQ. This CDR3 spans 15 amino acids. J gave up 4 bases and V 5 bases, and 3 bases lay outside the gene matches. Written as DNA, the CDR3 is TGTGCCAGCAGCAGCGGGACTAGCGGGTACAATGAGCAGTTCTTC. Translation: CASSSGTSGYNEQFF. Full variable domain (rest looked up from reference TRBV7-6 and TRBJ2-1): GAGVSQSPRYKVTKRGQDVALRCDPISGHVSLYWYRQALGQGPEFLTYFNYEAQQDKSGLPNDRFSAERPEGSISTLTIQRTEQRDSAMYRCASSSGTSGYNEQFFGPGTRLTVL.

The chain joins TRBV30 to TRBJ2-1; D unclear. Per germline, CDR1 GTSNPN and CDR2 SVGIG (reference sequence). V lost 4 bases, J lost 1 base, and 11 bases lay in between. The CDR3 is made up of 14 amino acids. The chain's CDR3 is CAWKSPGSYNEQFF. CDR3 bases: TGTGCCTGGAAAAGCCCCGGGTCCTACAATGAGCAGTTCTTC.

This chain connects TRBV6-1 to TRBJ2-3; 12 bases line up with TRBD2. CDR3 length equals 18 residues. The junction had 13 bases not matched to a gene; V was cut back by 4 bases and J by 5 bases. Germline V gene lookup returns CDR1 MNHNS and CDR2 SASEGT. In DNA, the CDR3 is TGTGCCAGCAGTGCCTGGACTAGCGGGGTCGGAGGTGAAGATACGCAGTATTTT. Encoded protein: CASSAWTSGVGGEDTQYF.